The T cell receptor beta chain under discussion was sequenced for a study of OX40 agonist ivuxolimab in advanced cancers. Regarding the study as a whole: The CD4+ and CD8+ T cells in the blood had expanded clonally by week 6 at 0.1 to 3.0 mg/kg.

As concerns this clone: Its antigen is unknown.

Libraries were prepared by immunoSEQ multiplex PCR; TCRdb keeps only in-frame clonotypes and omits some of them. The profile covers over 40,000 clones, with about 80% appearing a single time and just over 3% taken by the ten largest. CDR1 is MNHEY and CDR2 is SVGAGI in the germline V gene. The CDR3 length is 14 residues. V lost 6 bases and J lost 2, with 11 bases in between. This chain joins TRBV6-5 and TRBJ1-5, with D perhaps TRBD1 (5 bases). The clonotype was recovered from an adult with an advanced solid tumor such as melanoma, head and neck, liver or kidney cancer. Sequenced here: CD4+ or CD8+ T cells sorted from blood, sampled in a trial of the OX40 agonist ivuxolimab. CDR3 region: CASSPGHGNQPQHF. The CDR3 DNA sequence: TGTGCCAGCAGCCCAGGGCATGGCAATCAGCCCCAGCATTTT.